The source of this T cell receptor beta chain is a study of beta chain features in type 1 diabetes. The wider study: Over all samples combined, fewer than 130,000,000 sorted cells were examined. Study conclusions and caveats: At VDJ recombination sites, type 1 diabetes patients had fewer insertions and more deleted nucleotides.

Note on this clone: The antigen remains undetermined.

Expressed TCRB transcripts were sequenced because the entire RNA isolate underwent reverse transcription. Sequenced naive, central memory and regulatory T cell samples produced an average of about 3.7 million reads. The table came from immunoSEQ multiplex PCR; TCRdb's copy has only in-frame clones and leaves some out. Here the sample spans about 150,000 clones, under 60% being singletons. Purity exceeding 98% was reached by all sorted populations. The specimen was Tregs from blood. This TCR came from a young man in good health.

In DNA form, the CDR3 reads TGCGCCAGCAGCTTGGCCAGGACTGTAGCCTACGAGCAGTACTTC. Protein sequence: CASSLARTVAYEQYF. This chain uses TRBV5-1 with TRBJ2-7; maybe TRBD2 (5 bases). CDR1 is SGHRS and CDR2 is YFSETQ in the germline V gene. The V gene lost 0 bases and the J gene lost 2 bases, with 12 bases spanning the gap. This CDR3 has 15 amino acids.